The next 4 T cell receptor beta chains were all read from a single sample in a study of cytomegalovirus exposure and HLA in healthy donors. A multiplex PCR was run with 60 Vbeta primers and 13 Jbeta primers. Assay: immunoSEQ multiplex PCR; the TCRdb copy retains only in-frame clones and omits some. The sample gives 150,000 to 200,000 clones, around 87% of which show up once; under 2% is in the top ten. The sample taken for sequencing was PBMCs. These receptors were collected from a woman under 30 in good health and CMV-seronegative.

Here the CDR3 reads CASSPRTGLAEAFF. In DNA form, the CDR3 reads TGCGCCAGCAGCCCCAGGACAGGGCTGGCTGAAGCTTTCTTT. V usage is TRBV5-1 and J usage is TRBJ1-1; TRBD1 matches at 8 bases. CDR1 and CDR2 from the germline V gene are SGHRS and YFSETQ. The junction had 8 bases not matched to a gene; V was cut back by 4 bases and J by 6 bases. This CDR3 has 14 amino acids.

This CDR3 reads CATSRDPTAGATQYF. CDR3 DNA sequence: TGTGCCACCAGCAGAGATCCCACAGCGGGGGCGACCCAGTACTTC. V and J are TRBV15 and TRBJ2-5, with 8 bases aligning to TRBD2. Germline V gives CDR1 LNHNV, CDR2 YYDKDF (reference sequence). The CDR3 runs 15 residues. Trimming at V came to 0 bases and at J to 7 bases, leaving 7 bases not matched to a gene.

The CDR3 bases are TGTGCCAGCAGTTCCCTACTAGCGGGGGGCTCCACCGACACTTACAATGAGCAGTTCTTC. Translated, it gives CASSSLLAGGSTDTYNEQFF. J is TRBJ2-1 and V is TRBV27; TRBD2 aligns across 12 bases. Germline-derived CDR1 and CDR2 are MNHEY and SMNVEV (reference sequence). The V gene end was trimmed by 4 bases and the J gene end by 4 bases; junction bases not matched to a gene: 17. This CDR3 spans 20 amino acids.

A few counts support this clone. The DNA for the CDR3 is TGTGCCAGCAGCCGGACTCCCCTCGAGCAGTACTTC. It yields the protein CASSRTPLEQYF. The V call is TRBV7-2, the J call TRBJ2-7, with D maybe TRBD2 (5 bases). V was shortened by 5 bases and J by 6 bases, with 11 bases between the two germline ends. Germline V lookup: CDR1 SGHTA, CDR2 FQGNSA. CDR3 length: 12 amino acids.